This T cell receptor beta chain originates from a study of cytomegalovirus exposure and HLA in healthy donors. In the study overall: A previous analysis identified 117 million unique TCR beta sequences derived from around 180 million T cells.

Study-wide findings and caveats: In vitro assays verified that three CMV-associated chains recognized CMV antigens specifically.

The study ran its PCR with 60 Vbeta and 13 Jbeta primers. Original analysis: Per a later analysis, the number of unique TCR beta chains was around 79 million, of which 9 million to 14 million were shared. Clones were sequenced by immunoSEQ multiplex PCR, and TCRdb holds only the in-frame ones, with some missing. The V and J calls and clone size were taken over from that table, and D and trimming were inferred from the DNA. The profile shows about 160,000 clones, roughly 73% of them singletons. Concerning this clone: Its antigen is unidentified.

The CDR3 contains 16 residues. From germline, CDR1 is LNHDA and CDR2 SQIVND (reference sequence). V trimming: 5 bases; J trimming: 0 bases; junction bases outside the gene matches: 10. The genes are TRBV19 and TRBJ2-7; 7 nucleotides agree with TRBD2. Sequenced: PBMCs. This TCR was sampled from a male donor in good health and CMV-seronegative. The CDR3 nucleotides are TGTGCCAGTAGTCCCCTGAGTTGGACTAGCTCCTACGAGCAGTACTTC. As protein: CASSPLSWTSSYEQYF. Complete variable domain (other parts from reference TRBV19 and TRBJ2-7): DGGITQSPKYLFRKEGQNVTLSCEQNLNHDAMYWYRQDPGQGLRLIYYSQIVNDFQKGDIAEGYSVSREKKESFPLTVTSAQKNPTAFYLCASSPLSWTSSYEQYFGPGTRLTVT.